The entry that follows covers one T cell receptor (beta chain) sequence. This record belongs to a study of T cell changes during pregnancy in multiple sclerosis. The CDR3 is 13 amino acids. Germline trimming cut 6 bases from V and 4 bases from J; bases unmatched to any gene: 2. Looked up from germline, CDR1 is LNHNV and CDR2 is YYDKDF (reference sequence). Using immunoSEQ multiplex PCR, the repertoire was profiled, and TCRdb retains in-frame clones only, with some absent. The table lists approximately 83,000 clones, over 80% of them singletons. This clonotype was obtained from a female donor with multiple sclerosis, enrolled in a pregnancy study. V and J are TRBV15 and TRBJ2-3, with 9 bases lining up with TRBD2. The source material was peripheral blood, sampled in the first trimester of pregnancy. The CDR3 nucleotides are TGTGCCACCAGTAGCGGGGGCCCAGATACGCAGTATTTT. Amino acids: CATSSGGPDTQYF.